The subject of this entry is one T cell receptor (beta chain). The CDR3 covers 14 residues. Germline V gene lookup returns CDR1 MNHNS and CDR2 SASEGT. V lost 6 bases to trimming and J lost 5 bases, with 15 bases between them. This entry belongs to a study of shared clonotypes between healthy human individuals. Overall study context: There were three CD4 naive, three CD4 memory, two CD8 naive and one CD8 memory plates per donor.

Every subset's genomic DNA went evenly onto several immunoSEQ plates. Template for every sorted-subset replicate PCR totaled 200 to 250 ng DNA, about 30,000 T cell genomes. Profiled with immunoSEQ multiplex PCR; TCRdb holds only in-frame clones, not every one. The sample yields under 2,500,000 clones, approximately 94% seen once. This TCR derives from a man aged 18 to 29 in good health. The gene calls are TRBV6-1 and TRBJ2-3, with D tentatively TRBD1 or TRBD2 (5 bases each). The sequencing input was naive CD4+ T cells sorted from blood. Indicated subset: CD45RA+ positively selected. As DNA, the CDR3 is TGTGCCAGCAGCGGGACGGACCGGGGAGATACGCAGTATTTT. This encodes CASSGTDRGDTQYF.